The 8 T cell receptor beta chains given below trace back to one sample, sequenced in a study of CD8+ T cells in alopecia areata. Treatment denoted: oral pan-JAK inhibitor, 5-10 mg twice daily. RNA was isolated and reverse transcribed to cDNA, the sequencing template. TCRdb's table, derived via immunoSEQ multiplex PCR, lists solely in-frame clones and lacks some. Seen here are about 160,000 clones, less than 70% observed once, and the top ten hold around 0.91%. The input for sequencing was CD4+ T cells sorted from blood, taken at week 4, from a patient treated with tofacitinib. These receptor sequences come from a human donor with alopecia areata.

The table lists this clone with many counts. The chain has TRBV29-1 and TRBJ2-5; D unclear. There are 11 residues in the CDR3. The germline V gene has CDR1 SQVTM and CDR2 ANQGSEA. V was clipped by 4 bases and J by 2 bases, with 5 bases between them. The CDR3 nucleotides read TGCAGCGTTGCCTCACAAGAGACCCAGTACTTC. Protein sequence: CSVASQETQYF. The full variable domain, completed using reference TRBV29-1 and TRBJ2-5, is SAVISQKPSRDICQRGTSLTIQCQVDSQVTMMFWYRQQPGQSLTLIATANQGSEATYESGFVIDKFPISRPNLTFSTLTVSNMSPEDSSIYLCSVASQETQYFGPGTRLLVL.

The chain carries TRBV30 and TRBJ1-2, with D maybe TRBD1 (5 bases). This CDR3 is 13 amino acids long. V was shortened by 4 bases and J by 4 bases, with 13 bases between the two germline ends. Germline V gene sequence: CDR1 GTSNPN, CDR2 SVGIG (reference sequence). CDR3 in amino acids: CAWTLGESYGYTF. The CDR3 DNA is TGTGCCTGGACCTTAGGGGAGTCCTATGGCTACACCTTC.

The chain joins TRBV29-1 to TRBJ1-1, with 11 bases matching TRBD1. J gave up 8 bases and V 7 bases, and 9 bases lay outside the gene matches. Germline lookup yields CDR1 SQVTM and CDR2 ANQGSEA. The CDR3 has 13 residues. CDR3 loop: CSGRTGGAAEAFF. The CDR3 nucleotides are TGCAGCGGCAGGACAGGGGGCGCCGCCGAAGCTTTCTTT. Based on the CDR3 plus reference TRBV29-1 and TRBJ1-1, the full variable domain is SAVISQKPSRDICQRGTSLTIQCQVDSQVTMMFWYRQQPGQSLTLIATANQGSEATYESGFVIDKFPISRPNLTFSTLTVSNMSPEDSSIYLCSGRTGGAAEAFFGQGTRLTVV.

The chain couples TRBV2 to TRBJ1-3; TRBD1 is a possible D gene (6 bases). Between the trimmed V and J ends, which lost 6 bases and 0 bases, there was a span of 12 bases. This CDR3 comprises 15 residues. Per germline, CDR1 SNHLY and CDR2 FYNNEI. CDR3 sequence (DNA): TGTGCCAGCAGAGTCGGGGACAACTCTGGAAACACCATATATTTT. Its protein product is CASRVGDNSGNTIYF.

The rearrangement joins TRBV29-1 to TRBJ1-1, with D hard to call. Germline V gene lookup returns CDR1 SQVTM and CDR2 ANQGSEA. Trimming removed 4 bases from V and 3 bases from J, with 12 bases in between. The CDR3 consists of 13 residues. The CDR3 here is CSVGKVLDTEAFF. The CDR3 bases are TGCAGCGTTGGGAAAGTTTTGGACACTGAAGCTTTCTTT. The full variable domain, with the rest looked up from reference TRBV29-1 and TRBJ1-1, is SAVISQKPSRDICQRGTSLTIQCQVDSQVTMMFWYRQQPGQSLTLIATANQGSEATYESGFVIDKFPISRPNLTFSTLTVSNMSPEDSSIYLCSVGKVLDTEAFFGQGTRLTVV.

V and J are TRBV7-2 and TRBJ2-7; D may correspond to TRBD1 or TRBD2 (5 bases each). V was cut by 6 bases and J by 7 bases, with 19 bases left in between. This CDR3 has 14 amino acids. Germline V gives CDR1 SGHTA, CDR2 FQGNSA. Here the CDR3 DNA reads TGTGCCAGCAGATCCCGAGACCTTGAGGGGGAGCAGTACTTC. Protein sequence: CASRSRDLEGEQYF.

This chain connects TRBV30 to TRBJ2-4, with a weak D call TRBD1 (5 bases). V dropped 0 bases and J dropped 4 bases, with 10 bases sitting between them. The germline gives CDR1 GTSNPN, CDR2 SVGIG (reference sequence). This CDR3 region has 14 residues. The CDR3 here is CAWSVRQGKNIQYF. The CDR3 DNA sequence: TGTGCCTGGAGTGTACGGCAGGGTAAAAACATTCAGTACTTC.

The chain links TRBV7-2 to TRBJ2-3; D gene ambiguous. The V and J ends lost 4 bases and 10 bases respectively, with 9 bases between them. Germline V gene data show CDR1 as SGHTA and CDR2 as FQGNSA. This CDR3 has 11 residues. The CDR3 loop is CASSSDPSQYF. DNA of the CDR3: TGTGCCAGCAGCTCAGACCCGTCGCAGTATTTT.